This T cell receptor beta chain emerged from a study of Ad26.COV2.S vaccination and SARS-CoV-2 variants. Method: immunoSEQ multiplex PCR; TCRdb's copy keeps in-frame clones and lacks some. This table has approximately 480,000 clones, around 88% appearing once. The V gene's germline CDR1 is MDHEN and CDR2 SYDVKM. The CDR3 consists of 15 residues. V was pared by 5 bases and J by 1 base, with 5 bases of the junction left unmatched. As to treatment: roughly 18 received Ad26.COV2.S at low or high dose, single or two shots; roughly 5 received placebo; per-sample allocation not given. Sample collection was performed on day 63 after the first vaccine or placebo injection. Vaccination employed an Ad26 vector expressing the Wuhan-strain SARS-CoV-2 spike.

The TCR comes from a person between 18 and 59 years old who received the Ad26.COV2.S COVID-19 vaccine or a placebo. This rearrangement joins TRBV28 to TRBJ1-1; 9 positions match TRBD1. Sample: peripheral blood, taken in a trial of Ad26.COV2.S vaccine versus placebo. CDR3 DNA sequence: TGTGCCAGCAGTAACGACAGGGGGTGGAACACTGAAGCTTTCTTT. Its translation is CASSNDRGWNTEAFF.